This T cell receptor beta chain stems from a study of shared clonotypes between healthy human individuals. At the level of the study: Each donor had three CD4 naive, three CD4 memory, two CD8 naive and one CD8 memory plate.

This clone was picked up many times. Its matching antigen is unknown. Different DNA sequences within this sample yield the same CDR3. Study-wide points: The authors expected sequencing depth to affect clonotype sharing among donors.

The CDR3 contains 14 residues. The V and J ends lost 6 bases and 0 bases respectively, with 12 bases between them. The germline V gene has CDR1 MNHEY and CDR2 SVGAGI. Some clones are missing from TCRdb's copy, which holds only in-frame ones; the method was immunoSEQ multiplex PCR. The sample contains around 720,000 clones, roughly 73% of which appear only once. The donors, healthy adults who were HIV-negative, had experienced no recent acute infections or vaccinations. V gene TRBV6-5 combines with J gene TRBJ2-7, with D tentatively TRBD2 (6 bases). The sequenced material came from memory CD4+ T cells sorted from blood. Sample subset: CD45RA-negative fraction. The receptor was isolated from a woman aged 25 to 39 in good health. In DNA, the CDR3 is TGTGCCAGCAGACGGGACTTTTCCTCCTACGAGCAGTACTTC. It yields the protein CASRRDFSSYEQYF.